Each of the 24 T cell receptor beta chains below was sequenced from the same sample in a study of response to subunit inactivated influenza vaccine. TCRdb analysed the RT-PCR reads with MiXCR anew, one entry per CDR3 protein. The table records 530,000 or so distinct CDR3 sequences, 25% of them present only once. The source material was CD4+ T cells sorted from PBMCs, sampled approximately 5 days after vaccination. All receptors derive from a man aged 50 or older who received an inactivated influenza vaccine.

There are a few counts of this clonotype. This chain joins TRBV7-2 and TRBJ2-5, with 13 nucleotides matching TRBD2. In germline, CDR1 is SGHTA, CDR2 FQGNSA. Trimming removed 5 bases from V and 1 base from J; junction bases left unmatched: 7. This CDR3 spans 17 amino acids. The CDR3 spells CASSLHGLAGVQETQYF. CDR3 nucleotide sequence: TGTGCCAGCAGCCTGCATGGACTAGCGGGAGTCCAAGAGACCCAGTACTTC.

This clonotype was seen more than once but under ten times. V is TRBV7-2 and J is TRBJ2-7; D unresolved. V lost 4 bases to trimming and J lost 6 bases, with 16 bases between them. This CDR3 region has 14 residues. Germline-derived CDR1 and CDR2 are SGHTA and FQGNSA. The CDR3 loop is CASSSSLPGGEQYF. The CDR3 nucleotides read TGTGCCAGCAGCTCCTCCCTACCGGGCGGCGAGCAGTACTTC.

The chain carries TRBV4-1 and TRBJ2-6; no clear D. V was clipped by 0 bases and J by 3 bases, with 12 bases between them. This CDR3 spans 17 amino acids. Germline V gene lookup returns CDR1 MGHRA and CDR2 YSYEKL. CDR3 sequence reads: CASSQEVGRVGANVLTF. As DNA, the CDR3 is TGCGCCAGCAGCCAAGAAGTTGGAAGGGTTGGGGCCAACGTCCTGACTTTC.

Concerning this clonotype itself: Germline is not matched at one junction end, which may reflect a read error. CDR3 sequence: CATCDLGGGNEQFF. The CDR3 region has the DNA TGTGCCACCTGTGATTTGGGGGGGGGCAATGAGCAGTTCTTC. The rearrangement uses TRBV24-1 and TRBJ2-1; 7 nucleotides align to TRBD2. This CDR3 has 14 amino acids. Germline CDR1 reads KGHDR; CDR2 reads SFDVKD.

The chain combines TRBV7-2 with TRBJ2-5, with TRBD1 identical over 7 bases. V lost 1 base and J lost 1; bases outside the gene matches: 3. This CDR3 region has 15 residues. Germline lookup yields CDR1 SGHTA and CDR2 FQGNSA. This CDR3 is CASSLVQGIQETQYF. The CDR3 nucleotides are TGTGCCAGCAGCTTAGTACAGGGGATCCAAGAGACCCAGTACTTC.

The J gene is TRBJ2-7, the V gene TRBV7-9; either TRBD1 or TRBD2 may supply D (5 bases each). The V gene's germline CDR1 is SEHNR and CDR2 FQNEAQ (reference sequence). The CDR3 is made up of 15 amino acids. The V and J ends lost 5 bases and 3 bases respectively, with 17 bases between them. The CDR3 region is CASSPAGRAGYEQYF. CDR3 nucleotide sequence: TGTGCCAGCAGCCCCGCAGGCAGGGCGGGCTACGAGCAGTACTTC. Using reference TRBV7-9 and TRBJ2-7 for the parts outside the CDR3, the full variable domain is DTGVSQNPRHKITKRGQNVTFRCDPISEHNRLYWYRQTLGQGPEFLTYFQNEAQLEKSRLLSDRFSAERPKGSFSTLEIQRTEQGDSAMYLCASSPAGRAGYEQYFGPGTRLTVT.

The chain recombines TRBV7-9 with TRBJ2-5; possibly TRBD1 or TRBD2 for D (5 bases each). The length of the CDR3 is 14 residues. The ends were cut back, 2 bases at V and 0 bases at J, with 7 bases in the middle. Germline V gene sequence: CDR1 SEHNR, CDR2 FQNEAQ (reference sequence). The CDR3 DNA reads TGTGCCAGCAGCTTAATGGGGGACCAAGAGACCCAGTACTTC. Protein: CASSLMGDQETQYF. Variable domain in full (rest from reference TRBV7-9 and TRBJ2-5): DTGVSQNPRHKITKRGQNVTFRCDPISEHNRLYWYRQTLGQGPEFLTYFQNEAQLEKSRLLSDRFSAERPKGSFSTLEIQRTEQGDSAMYLCASSLMGDQETQYFGPGTRLLVL.

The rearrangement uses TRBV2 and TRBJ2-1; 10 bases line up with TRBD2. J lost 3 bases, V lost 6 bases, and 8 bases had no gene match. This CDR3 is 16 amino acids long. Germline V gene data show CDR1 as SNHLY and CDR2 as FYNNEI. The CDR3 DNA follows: TGTGCCAGCAGGAGATGGACTAGCGGATACTACAATGAGCAGTTCTTC. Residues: CASRRWTSGYYNEQFF.

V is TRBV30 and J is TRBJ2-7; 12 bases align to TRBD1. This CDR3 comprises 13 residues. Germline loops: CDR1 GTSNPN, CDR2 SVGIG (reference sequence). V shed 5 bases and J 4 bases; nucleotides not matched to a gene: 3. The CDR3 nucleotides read TGTGCCTGGGGGACAGGGGGCTGGTACGAGCAGTACTTC. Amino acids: CAWGTGGWYEQYF.

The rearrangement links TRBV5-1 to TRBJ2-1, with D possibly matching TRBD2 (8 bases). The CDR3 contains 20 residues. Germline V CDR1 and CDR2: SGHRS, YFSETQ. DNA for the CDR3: TGCGCTGGTCGGACTGGGACAGAACTACTAGCGGCCCCCTCCTACAATGAGCAGTTCTTC. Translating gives CAGRTGTELLAAPSYNEQFF. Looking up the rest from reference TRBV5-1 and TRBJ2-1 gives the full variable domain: KAGVTQTPRYLIKTRGQQVTLSCSPISGHRSVSWYQQTPGQGLQFLFEYFSETQRNKGNFPGRFSGRQFSNSRSEMNVSTLELGDSALYLCAGRTGTELLAAPSYNEQFFGPGTRLTVL.

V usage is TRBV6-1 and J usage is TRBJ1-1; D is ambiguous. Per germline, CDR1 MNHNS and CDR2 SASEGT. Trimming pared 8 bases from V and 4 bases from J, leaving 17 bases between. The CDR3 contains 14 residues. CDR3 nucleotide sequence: TGTGCCAGCTCCCGGCAGCCCATGAGCACTGAAGCTTTCTTT. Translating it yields CASSRQPMSTEAFF.

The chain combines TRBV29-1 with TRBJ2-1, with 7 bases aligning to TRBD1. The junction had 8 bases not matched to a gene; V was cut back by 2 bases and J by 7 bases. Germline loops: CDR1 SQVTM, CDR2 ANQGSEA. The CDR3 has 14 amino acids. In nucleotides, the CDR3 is TGCAGCGTTGAAAGGGGGCGTATGGGGAATGAGCAGTTCTTC. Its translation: CSVERGRMGNEQFF.

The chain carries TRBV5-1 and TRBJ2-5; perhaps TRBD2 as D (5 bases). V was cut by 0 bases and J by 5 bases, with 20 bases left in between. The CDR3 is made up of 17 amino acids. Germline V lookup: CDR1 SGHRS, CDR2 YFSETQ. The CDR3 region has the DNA TGCGCCAGCAGCTTGGGAGCCCAAGTACGGAGGTTTGAGACCCAGTACTTC. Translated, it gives CASSLGAQVRRFETQYF.

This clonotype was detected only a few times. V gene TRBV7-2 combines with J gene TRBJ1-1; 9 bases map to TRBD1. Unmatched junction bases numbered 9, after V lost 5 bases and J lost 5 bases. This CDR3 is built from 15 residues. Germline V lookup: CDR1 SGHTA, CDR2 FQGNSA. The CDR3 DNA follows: TGTGCCAGCAGCATAAGACAGGGGGGGAGGACTGAAGCTTTCTTT. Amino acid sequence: CASSIRQGGRTEAFF.

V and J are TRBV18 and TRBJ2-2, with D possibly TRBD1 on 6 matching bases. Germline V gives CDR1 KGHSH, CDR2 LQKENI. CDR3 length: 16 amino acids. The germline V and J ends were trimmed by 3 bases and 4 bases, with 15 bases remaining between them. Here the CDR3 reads CASSPLRGHPTGELFF. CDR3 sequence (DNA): TGTGCCAGCTCACCGCTCAGGGGACACCCCACCGGGGAGCTGTTTTTT.

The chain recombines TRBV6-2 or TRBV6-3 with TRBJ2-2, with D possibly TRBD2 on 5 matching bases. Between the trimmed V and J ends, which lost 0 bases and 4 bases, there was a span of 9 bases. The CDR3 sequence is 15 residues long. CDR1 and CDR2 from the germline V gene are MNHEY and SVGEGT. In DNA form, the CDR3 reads TGTGCCAGCAGTTACTCAGGCGGGTCCACCGGGGAGCTGTTTTTT. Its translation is CASSYSGGSTGELFF.

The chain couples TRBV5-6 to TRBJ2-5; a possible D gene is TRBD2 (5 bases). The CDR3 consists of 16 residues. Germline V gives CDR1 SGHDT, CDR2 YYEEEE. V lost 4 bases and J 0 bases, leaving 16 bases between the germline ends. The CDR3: CASSPSKRAYQETQYF. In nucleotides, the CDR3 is TGTGCCAGCAGCCCGTCGAAGAGGGCGTACCAAGAGACCCAGTACTTC.

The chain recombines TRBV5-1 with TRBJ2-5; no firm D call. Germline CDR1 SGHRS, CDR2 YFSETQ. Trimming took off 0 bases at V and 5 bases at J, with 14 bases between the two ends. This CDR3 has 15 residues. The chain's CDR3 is CASSLVSQAAETQYF. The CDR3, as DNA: TGCGCCAGCAGCTTGGTGTCCCAGGCGGCCGAGACCCAGTACTTC.

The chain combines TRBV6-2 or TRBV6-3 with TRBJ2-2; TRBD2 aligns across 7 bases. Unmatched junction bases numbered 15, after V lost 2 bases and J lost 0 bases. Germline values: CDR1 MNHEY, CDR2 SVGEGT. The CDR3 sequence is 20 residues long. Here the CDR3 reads CASSYRRSRFGGANTGELFF. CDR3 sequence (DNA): TGTGCCAGCAGTTACCGTCGCTCCCGATTTGGGGGGGCGAACACCGGGGAGCTGTTTTTT.

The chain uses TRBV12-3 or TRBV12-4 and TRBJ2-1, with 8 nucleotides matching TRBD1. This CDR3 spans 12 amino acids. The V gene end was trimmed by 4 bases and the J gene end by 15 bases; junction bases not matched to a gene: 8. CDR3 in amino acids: CASSSWTGNRFF. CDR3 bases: TGTGCCAGCAGTTCCTGGACAGGGAACAGGTTCTTC.

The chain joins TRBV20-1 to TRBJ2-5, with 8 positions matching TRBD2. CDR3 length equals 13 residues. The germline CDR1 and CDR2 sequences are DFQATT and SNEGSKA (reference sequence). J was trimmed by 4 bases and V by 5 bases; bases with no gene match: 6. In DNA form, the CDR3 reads TGCAGTGCTCATCGGACTAGCTCAGAGACCCAGTACTTC. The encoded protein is CSAHRTSSETQYF.

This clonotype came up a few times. The CDR3 DNA follows: TGTGCCAGCAGTCCCGAAAGACTCACTAGCGGGAACCCCTACGAGCAGTACTTC. Translating it yields CASSPERLTSGNPYEQYF. This chain joins TRBV6-1 and TRBJ2-7; TRBD2 agrees at 10 bases. The V gene end was trimmed by 5 bases and the J gene end by 2 bases; junction bases not matched to a gene: 15. Per the germline V gene, CDR1 is MNHNS and CDR2 is SASEGT. The CDR3 is made up of 18 amino acids.

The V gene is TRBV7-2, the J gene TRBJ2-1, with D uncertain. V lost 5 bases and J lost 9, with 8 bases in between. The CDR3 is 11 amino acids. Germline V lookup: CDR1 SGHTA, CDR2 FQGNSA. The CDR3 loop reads CASSPGVEQFF. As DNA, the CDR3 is TGTGCCAGCAGCCCCGGTGTTGAGCAGTTCTTC.

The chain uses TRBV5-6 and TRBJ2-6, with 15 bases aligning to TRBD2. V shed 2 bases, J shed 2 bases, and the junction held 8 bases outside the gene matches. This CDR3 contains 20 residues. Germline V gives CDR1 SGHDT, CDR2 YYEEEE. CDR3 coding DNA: TGTGCCAGCAGCTTCACTCCGGGACTAGCGGGGGGCCCTGGGGCCAACGTCCTGACTTTC. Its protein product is CASSFTPGLAGGPGANVLTF.